This TCR beta chain was sequenced for a study of identical twins. TCRdb processed the 5' RACE reads anew with MiXCR; each CDR3 protein has one entry. The table has about 480,000 distinct CDR3 sequences, approximately 14% seen once. The CDR3 runs to 11 residues. The germline CDR1 and CDR2 sequences are DFQATT and SNEGSKA (reference sequence). Deletions cut 3 bases from V and 8 bases from J, with 9 bases between. The same data also went into a second study, on yellow fever vaccine responses in identical twins.

The sample consisted of CD4+ T cells sorted from blood. The sequence came from a woman under 30 in good health. The chain links TRBV20-1 to TRBJ2-3, with no clear D. In DNA, the CDR3 is TGCAGTGCTAGGACGACGGGTACGCAGTATTTT. It yields the protein CSARTTGTQYF.